Below, 18 T cell receptor beta chains from the same sample are listed, as sequenced in a study of T cell responses to AZD1222 COVID-19 vaccine. Produced via immunoSEQ multiplex PCR; TCRdb's table is partial and in-frame only. The sample contains just over 90,000 clones, around 89% of which appear only once. The sample consisted of peripheral blood, taken 28 days after the second AZD1222 dose. The origin of the receptors is an adult who received the AZD1222 COVID-19 vaccine.

This clone was seen only once. This chain joins TRBV7-9 and TRBJ1-1; no firm D call. CDR3 length: 11 amino acids. The V and J ends lost 3 bases and 8 bases respectively, with 7 bases between them. Germline CDR1 and CDR2: SEHNR and FQNEAQ (reference sequence). CDR3: CASSFAREAFF. The CDR3 nucleotides are TGTGCCAGCAGCTTTGCCAGGGAAGCTTTCTTT.

In DNA, the CDR3 is TGTGCCATCAGTGAGAAGGGGGCAGGCCAGCCCCAGCATTTT. Translated: CAISEKGAGQPQHF. The chain carries TRBV10-3 and TRBJ1-5; 7 bases fit TRBD1. This CDR3 spans 14 amino acids. Germline V lookup: CDR1 ENHRY, CDR2 SYGVKD. The junction had 5 bases not matched to a gene; V was cut back by 2 bases and J by 7 bases.

The genes are TRBV7-6 and TRBJ1-1; no definite D call. The CDR3 length is 14 residues. The V gene's germline CDR1 is SGHVS and CDR2 FNYEAQ. Deletions cut 1 base from V and 4 bases from J, with 10 bases between. The CDR3, as DNA: TGTGCCAGCAGCTTAGGACTAGAGGGCACTGAAGCTTTCTTT. Residues: CASSLGLEGTEAFF.

Only one count was recorded for this clone. This chain uses TRBV19 with TRBJ1-1; maybe TRBD1 (5 bases). Germline V CDR1 and CDR2: LNHDA, SQIVND (reference sequence). The germline V and J ends were trimmed by 7 bases and 3 bases, with 21 bases remaining between them. The CDR3 has 16 residues. The CDR3 bases are TGTGCCAGTACTACAGGCTCCCTGTGGTACCACACTGAAGCTTTCTTT. Translating it yields CASTTGSLWYHTEAFF.

The J gene is TRBJ2-5, the V gene TRBV25-1, with TRBD2 identical over 15 bases. This CDR3 has 16 amino acids. In germline, CDR1 is MGHDK, CDR2 SYGVNS. V was pared by 5 bases and J by 5 bases, with 6 bases of the junction left unmatched. In DNA form, the CDR3 reads TGTGCCAGCAGTCCGGGACTAGCGGGAGGTGGGGAGACCCAGTACTTC. Translation gives CASSPGLAGGGETQYF. Supplemented by reference TRBV25-1 and TRBJ2-5, the full variable domain reads EADIYQTPRYLVIGTGKKITLECSQTMGHDKMYWYQQDPGMELHLIHYSYGVNSTEKGDLSSESTVSRIRTEHFPLTLESARPSHTSQYLCASSPGLAGGGETQYFGPGTRLLVL.

The chain employs TRBV11-2 and TRBJ1-1; 8 nucleotides match TRBD1. The length of the CDR3 is 15 residues. The V gene's germline CDR1 is SGHAT and CDR2 FQNNGV. V shed 5 bases and J 3 bases; nucleotides not matched to a gene: 8. The CDR3 is CASSPGQGGDTEAFF. Written as DNA, the CDR3 is TGTGCCAGCAGCCCAGGACAGGGAGGGGACACTGAAGCTTTCTTT.

The table lists this clone with a few counts. The rearrangement joins TRBV10-3 to TRBJ1-6, with D uncertain. The germline V gene encodes CDR1 ENHRY and CDR2 SYGVKD. The CDR3 has 15 residues. Trimming pared 3 bases from V and 4 bases from J, leaving 10 bases between. CDR3 sequence reads: CAISEGPQYNSPLHF. The CDR3 DNA sequence: TGTGCCATCAGTGAAGGTCCCCAGTATAATTCACCCCTCCACTTT.

The rearrangement joins TRBV6-5 to TRBJ2-5; tentative D call: TRBD2 (6 bases). This CDR3 has 11 residues. Germline CDR1 MNHEY, CDR2 SVGAGI. Trimming removed 10 bases at V and 3 bases at J, with 9 bases between. CDR3 in amino acids: CATGGEETQYF. The CDR3 bases are TGTGCCACCGGGGGTGAAGAGACCCAGTACTTC.

DNA of the CDR3: TGCGCCAGCAGCCAAGATGCCTTCCGGGACAGTCATTCACCCCTCCACTTT. Translation gives CASSQDAFRDSHSPLHF. This chain joins TRBV4-1 and TRBJ1-6; TRBD1 agrees at 7 bases. The CDR3 totals 17 residues. Unmatched junction bases numbered 10, after V lost 0 bases and J lost 8 bases. Germline values: CDR1 MGHRA, CDR2 YSYEKL.

This clone was found a few times. This sequence joins TRBV6-5 and TRBJ1-2; 10 nucleotides agree with TRBD1. The CDR3 consists of 15 residues. Trimming cost V 6 bases and J 4 bases; bases outside gene matches: 8. The germline V gene encodes CDR1 MNHEY and CDR2 SVGAGI. The CDR3 region is CASRRDRGHLYGYTF. The CDR3 DNA follows: TGTGCCAGCAGACGGGACAGGGGACACCTCTATGGCTACACCTTC.

The CDR3 protein is CSAPSAGEQYF. The DNA for the CDR3 is TGCAGTGCACCTTCTGCGGGCGAGCAGTACTTC. The chain is built from TRBV20-1 and TRBJ2-7, with D possibly being TRBD2 (5 bases). V was clipped by 6 bases and J by 6 bases, with 12 bases between them. CDR1 and CDR2 (germline): DFQATT, SNEGSKA (reference sequence). CDR3 length equals 11 residues.

The chain carries TRBV6-5 and TRBJ1-5, with D uncertain. The CDR3 runs 15 residues. From germline, CDR1 is MNHEY and CDR2 SVGAGI. V was clipped by 6 bases and J by 1 base, with 13 bases between them. The CDR3 coding sequence is TGTGCCAGCAGGAGGGATTTTAACAGCAATCAGCCCCAGCATTTT. Protein product: CASRRDFNSNQPQHF.

The chain employs TRBV5-4 and TRBJ2-1, with 13 bases aligning to TRBD2. Germline lookup yields CDR1 SGHNT and CDR2 YYREEE (reference sequence). The CDR3 loop spans 16 amino acids. J was trimmed by 4 bases and V by 1 base; bases with no gene match: 2. Written as DNA, the CDR3 is TGTGCCAGCAGCTTGTGGGGACTAGCGGGATACAATGAGCAGTTCTTC. Translation: CASSLWGLAGYNEQFF.

The chain couples TRBV28 to TRBJ1-1; D possibly corresponds to TRBD1 (6 bases). CDR3 length: 17 amino acids. CDR1 MDHEN and CDR2 SYDVKM come from the germline V gene. V was cut by 3 bases and J by 1 base, with 18 bases left in between. This chain's CDR3 is CASSFWSYRESNTEAFF. Here the CDR3 DNA reads TGTGCCAGCAGTTTTTGGTCGTACAGGGAGTCGAACACTGAAGCTTTCTTT.

This sequence joins TRBV11-2 and TRBJ1-2, with D unclear. V was shortened by 6 bases and J by 8 bases, with 19 bases between the two germline ends. The CDR3 contains 14 residues. The germline V gene has CDR1 SGHAT and CDR2 FQNNGV. CDR3 sequence: CASRHPVREKGYTF. For the CDR3, the DNA is TGTGCCAGCAGACACCCCGTGCGGGAAAAAGGCTACACCTTC.

The chain uses TRBV28 and TRBJ2-1; 8 bases are shared with TRBD2. V trimming: 6 bases; J trimming: 0 bases; junction bases outside the gene matches: 4. The CDR3 loop spans 15 amino acids. Germline V lookup: CDR1 MDHEN, CDR2 SYDVKM. CDR3 bases: TGTGCCAGCAGCCAACTAGCGGTCTCCTACAATGAGCAGTTCTTC. The encoded protein is CASSQLAVSYNEQFF.

The gene calls are TRBV6-2 or TRBV6-3 and TRBJ1-2; D uncertain. The CDR3 sequence is 14 residues long. With 1 base removed from V and 4 bases from J, the gap between germline ends came to 10 bases. The germline gives CDR1 MNHEY, CDR2 SVGEGT. The CDR3 sequence: CASSYLQETYGYTF. The CDR3 DNA follows: TGTGCCAGCAGTTACTTGCAGGAGACCTATGGCTACACCTTC.

The chain links TRBV12-3 or TRBV12-4 to TRBJ1-3; D not resolved. V was trimmed by 9 bases and J by 0 bases, leaving 6 bases between them. The CDR3 has 12 amino acids. CDR3 nucleotides: TGTGCCAGTGGGAGCTCTGGAAACACCATATATTTT. It specifies CASGSSGNTIYF.